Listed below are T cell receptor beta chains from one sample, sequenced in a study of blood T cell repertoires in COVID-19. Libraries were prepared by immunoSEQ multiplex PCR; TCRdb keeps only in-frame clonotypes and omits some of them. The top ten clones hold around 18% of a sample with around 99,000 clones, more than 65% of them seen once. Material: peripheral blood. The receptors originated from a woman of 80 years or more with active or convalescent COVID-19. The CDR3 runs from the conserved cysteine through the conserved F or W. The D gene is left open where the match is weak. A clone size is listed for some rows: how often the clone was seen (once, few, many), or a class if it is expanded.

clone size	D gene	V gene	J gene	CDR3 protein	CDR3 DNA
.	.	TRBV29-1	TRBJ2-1	CSVESPSRSSYNEQFF	TGCAGCGTTGAGTCCCCTAGCAGGAGCTCCTACAATGAGCAGTTCTTC
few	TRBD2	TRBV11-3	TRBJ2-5	CASSRTSGYQETQYF	TGTGCCAGCAGCAGGACTAGCGGCTACCAAGAGACCCAGTACTTC
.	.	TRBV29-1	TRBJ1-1	CSVEGGTAAFF	TGCAGCGTTGAAGGAGGTACGGCCGCTTTCTTT
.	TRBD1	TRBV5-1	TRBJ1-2	CASSYRGGYGYTF	TGCGCCAGCAGCTACAGGGGAGGCTATGGCTACACCTTC
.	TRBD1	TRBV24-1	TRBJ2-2	CATSGRDRKKAGELFF	TGTGCCACCAGTGGTCGGGACAGGAAAAAAGCCGGGGAGCTGTTTTTT
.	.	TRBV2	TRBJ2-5	CASSAPRSPQETQYF	TGTGCCAGCAGTGCCCCCCGCAGTCCCCAAGAGACCCAGTACTTC
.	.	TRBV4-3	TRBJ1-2	CASSHGEGGNYGYTF	TGCGCCAGCAGCCACGGGGAGGGCGGAAACTATGGCTACACCTTC
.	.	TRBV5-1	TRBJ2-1	CASSGLIGYEQFF	TGCGCCAGCAGCGGGCTAATAGGCTATGAGCAGTTCTTC
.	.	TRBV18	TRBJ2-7	CASSPRRGSSYEQYF	TGTGCCAGCTCACCTCGCCGGGGGTCGTCCTACGAGCAGTACTTC
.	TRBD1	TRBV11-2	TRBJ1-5	CASSPTTGAQHF	TGTGCCAGCAGCCCAACGACAGGGGCCCAGCATTTT
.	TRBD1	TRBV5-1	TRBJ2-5	CASSQGQDGETQYF	TGCGCCAGCAGCCAAGGACAGGACGGGGAGACCCAGTACTTC
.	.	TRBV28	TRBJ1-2	CASSGQLTRYTF	TGTGCCTCCTCGGGACAACTAACGCGCTACACCTTC